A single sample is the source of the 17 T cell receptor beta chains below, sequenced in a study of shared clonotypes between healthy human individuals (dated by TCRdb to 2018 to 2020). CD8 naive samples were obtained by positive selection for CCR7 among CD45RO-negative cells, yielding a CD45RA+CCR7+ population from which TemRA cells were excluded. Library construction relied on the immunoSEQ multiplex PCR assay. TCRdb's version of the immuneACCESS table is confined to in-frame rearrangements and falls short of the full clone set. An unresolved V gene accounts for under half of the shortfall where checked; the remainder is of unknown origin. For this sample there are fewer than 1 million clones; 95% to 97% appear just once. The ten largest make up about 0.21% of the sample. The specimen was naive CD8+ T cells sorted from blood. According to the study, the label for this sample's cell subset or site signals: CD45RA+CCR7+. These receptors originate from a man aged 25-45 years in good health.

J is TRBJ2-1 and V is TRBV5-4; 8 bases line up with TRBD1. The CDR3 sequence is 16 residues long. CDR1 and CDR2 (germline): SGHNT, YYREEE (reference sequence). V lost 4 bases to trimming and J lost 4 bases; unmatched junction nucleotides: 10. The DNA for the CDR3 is TGTGCCAGCAGCCCGCCGACAGGGGCGCGATACAATGAGCAGTTCTTC. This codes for CASSPPTGARYNEQFF. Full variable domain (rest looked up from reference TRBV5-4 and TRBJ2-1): ETGVTQSPTHLIKTRGQQVTLRCSSQSGHNTVSWYQQALGQGPQFIFQYYREEENGRGNFPPRFSGLQFPNYSSELNVNALELDDSALYLCASSPPTGARYNEQFFGPGTRLTVL.

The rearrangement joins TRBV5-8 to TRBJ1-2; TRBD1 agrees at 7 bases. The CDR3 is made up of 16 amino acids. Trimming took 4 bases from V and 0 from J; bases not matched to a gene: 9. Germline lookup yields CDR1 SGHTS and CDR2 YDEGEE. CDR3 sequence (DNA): TGTGCCAGCAGCCTTGACTGGGGACAGTCTAACTATGGCTACACCTTC. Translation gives CASSLDWGQSNYGYTF. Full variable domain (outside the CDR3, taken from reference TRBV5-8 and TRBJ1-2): EAGVTQSPTHLIKTRGQQATLRCSPISGHTSVYWYQQALGLGLQFLLWYDEGEERNRGNFPPRFSGRQFPNYSSELNVNALELEDSALYLCASSLDWGQSNYGYTFGSGTRLTVV.

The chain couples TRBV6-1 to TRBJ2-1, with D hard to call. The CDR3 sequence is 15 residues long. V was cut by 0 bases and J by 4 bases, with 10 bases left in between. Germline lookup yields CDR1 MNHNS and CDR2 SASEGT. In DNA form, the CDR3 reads TGTGCCAGCAGTGAAGCGCAGGACGGATACAATGAGCAGTTCTTC. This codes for CASSEAQDGYNEQFF.

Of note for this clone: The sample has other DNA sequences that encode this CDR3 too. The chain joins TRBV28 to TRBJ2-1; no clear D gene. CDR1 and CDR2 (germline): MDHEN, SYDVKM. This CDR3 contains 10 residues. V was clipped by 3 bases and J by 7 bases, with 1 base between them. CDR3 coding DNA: TGTGCCAGCAGTTTTAATGAGCAGTTCTTC. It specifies CASSFNEQFF.

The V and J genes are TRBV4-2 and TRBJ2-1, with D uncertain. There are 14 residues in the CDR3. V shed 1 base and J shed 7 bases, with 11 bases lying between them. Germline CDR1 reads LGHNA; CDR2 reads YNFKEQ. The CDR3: CASSQVSLENEQFF. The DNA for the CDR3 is TGTGCCAGCAGCCAAGTATCGTTGGAGAATGAGCAGTTCTTC.

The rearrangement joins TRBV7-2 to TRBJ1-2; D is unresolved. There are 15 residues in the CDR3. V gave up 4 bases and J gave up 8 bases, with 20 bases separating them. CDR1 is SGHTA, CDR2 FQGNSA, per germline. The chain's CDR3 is CASSSPPGEAEGYTF. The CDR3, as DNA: TGTGCCAGCAGCTCTCCCCCCGGAGAGGCGGAAGGCTACACCTTC.

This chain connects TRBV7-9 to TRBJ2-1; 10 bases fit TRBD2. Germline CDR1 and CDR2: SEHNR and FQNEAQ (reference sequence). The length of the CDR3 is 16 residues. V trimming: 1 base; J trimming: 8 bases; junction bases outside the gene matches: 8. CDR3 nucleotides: TGTGCCAGCAGCTTAGGGACTAGCGGAAACAGGGATGAGCAGTTCTTC. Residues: CASSLGTSGNRDEQFF.

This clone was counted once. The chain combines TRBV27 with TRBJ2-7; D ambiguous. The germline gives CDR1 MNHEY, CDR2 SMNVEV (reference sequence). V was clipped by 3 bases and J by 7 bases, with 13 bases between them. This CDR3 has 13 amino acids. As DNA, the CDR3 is TGTGCCAGCAGTTTCTCCCGATCCCGTGAGCAGTACTTC. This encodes CASSFSRSREQYF.

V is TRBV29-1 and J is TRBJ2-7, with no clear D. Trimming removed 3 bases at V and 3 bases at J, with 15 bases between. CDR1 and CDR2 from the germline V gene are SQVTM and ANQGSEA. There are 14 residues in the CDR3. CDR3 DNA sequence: TGCAGCGTTGAGCGCCGAACCCCAAACTACGAGCAGTACTTC. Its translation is CSVERRTPNYEQYF.

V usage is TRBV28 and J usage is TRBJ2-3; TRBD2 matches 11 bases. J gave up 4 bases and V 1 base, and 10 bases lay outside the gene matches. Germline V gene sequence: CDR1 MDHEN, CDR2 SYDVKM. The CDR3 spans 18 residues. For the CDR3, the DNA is TGTGCCAGCAGTTTATACCCCCCACTAGCGGGAGCGGCAGATACGCAGTATTTT. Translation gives CASSLYPPLAGAADTQYF.

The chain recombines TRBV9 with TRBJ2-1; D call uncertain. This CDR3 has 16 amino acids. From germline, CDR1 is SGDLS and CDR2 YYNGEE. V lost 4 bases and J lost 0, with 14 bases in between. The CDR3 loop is CASSPGALSSYNEQFF. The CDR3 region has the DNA TGTGCCAGCAGCCCCGGAGCGTTGAGCTCCTACAATGAGCAGTTCTTC.

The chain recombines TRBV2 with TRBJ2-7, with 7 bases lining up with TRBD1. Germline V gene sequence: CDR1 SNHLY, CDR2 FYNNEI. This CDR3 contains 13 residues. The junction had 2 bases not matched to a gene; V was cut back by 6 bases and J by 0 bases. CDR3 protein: CASRGQSSYEQYF. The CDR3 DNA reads TGTGCCAGCAGGGGACAGAGCTCCTACGAGCAGTACTTC.

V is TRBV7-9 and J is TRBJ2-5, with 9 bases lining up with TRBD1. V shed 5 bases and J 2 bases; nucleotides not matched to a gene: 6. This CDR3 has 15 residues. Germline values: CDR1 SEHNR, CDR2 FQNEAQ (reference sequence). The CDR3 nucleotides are TGTGCCAGCAGCGCCCGGGACAGGGTTCAAGAGACCCAGTACTTC. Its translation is CASSARDRVQETQYF. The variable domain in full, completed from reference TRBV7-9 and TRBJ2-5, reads DTGVSQNPRHKITKRGQNVTFRCDPISEHNRLYWYRQTLGQGPEFLTYFQNEAQLEKSRLLSDRFSAERPKGSFSTLEIQRTEQGDSAMYLCASSARDRVQETQYFGPGTRLLVL.

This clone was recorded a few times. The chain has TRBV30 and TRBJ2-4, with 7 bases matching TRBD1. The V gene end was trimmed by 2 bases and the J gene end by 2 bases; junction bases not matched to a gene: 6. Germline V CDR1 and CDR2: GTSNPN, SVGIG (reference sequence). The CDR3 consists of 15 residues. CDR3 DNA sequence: TGTGCCTGGAGTATCAGGGGGAACCCCAAAAACATTCAGTACTTC. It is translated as CAWSIRGNPKNIQYF.

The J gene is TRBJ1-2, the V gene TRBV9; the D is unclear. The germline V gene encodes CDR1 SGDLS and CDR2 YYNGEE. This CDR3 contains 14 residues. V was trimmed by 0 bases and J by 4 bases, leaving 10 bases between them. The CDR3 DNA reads TGTGCCAGCAGCGTAGGACCTCCTGGCTATGGCTACACCTTC. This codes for CASSVGPPGYGYTF.

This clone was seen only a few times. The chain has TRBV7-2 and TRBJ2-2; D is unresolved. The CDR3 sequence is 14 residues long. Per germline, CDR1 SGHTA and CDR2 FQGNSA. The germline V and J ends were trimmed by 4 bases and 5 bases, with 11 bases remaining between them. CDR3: CASSSSSVTGELFF. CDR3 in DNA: TGTGCCAGCAGCTCATCTTCGGTGACCGGGGAGCTGTTTTTT.

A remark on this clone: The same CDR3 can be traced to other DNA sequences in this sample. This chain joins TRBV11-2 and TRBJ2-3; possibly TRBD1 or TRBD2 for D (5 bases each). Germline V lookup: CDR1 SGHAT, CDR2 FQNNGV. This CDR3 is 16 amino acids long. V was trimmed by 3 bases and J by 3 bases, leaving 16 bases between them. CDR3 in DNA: TGTGCCAGCAGCTTTAGGGGTCGCGGGTTTACAGATACGCAGTATTTT. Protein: CASSFRGRGFTDTQYF. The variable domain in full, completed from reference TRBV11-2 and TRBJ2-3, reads EAGVAQSPRYKIIEKRQSVAFWCNPISGHATLYWYQQILGQGPKLLIQFQNNGVVDDSQLPKDRFSAERLKGVDSTLKIQPAKLEDSAVYLCASSFRGRGFTDTQYFGPGTRLTVL.